This T cell receptor beta chain stems from a study of blood T cell repertoires in COVID-19. The V and J ends lost 1 base and 1 base, in that order; junction bases with no gene match: 2. Germline CDR1 SEHNR, CDR2 FQNEAQ (reference sequence). The CDR3 totals 15 residues. Sequencing was performed with immunoSEQ multiplex PCR; in TCRdb, only in-frame clones are kept and a portion is missing. The sample yields over 250,000 clones, about 80% seen once. Input material: peripheral blood. The receptor's source is an elderly woman with acute or convalescent COVID-19. V usage is TRBV7-9 and J usage is TRBJ1-1; 8 bases align to TRBD1. CDR3 sequence (DNA): TGTGCCAGCAGCTTAGTTGGGACAGGGAACACTGAAGCTTTCTTT. The encoded protein is CASSLVGTGNTEAFF.